A single sample is the source of the 27 T cell receptor beta chains below, sequenced in a study of cytomegalovirus exposure and HLA in healthy donors (TCRdb year 2017). Library creation used the immunoSEQ multiplex PCR assay. For the multiplex PCR, a mixture combining 60 forward primers for TCR Vbeta segments and 13 reverse primers for TCR Jbeta segments was used. This immuneACCESS table, as held by TCRdb, lists in-frame sequences with V and J called but not all clones. Of the missing ones, under half trace to an unresolved V gene in checked studies; the others have no known cause. In this sample's table one finds around 75,000 clones. Together, the top ten hold roughly 13% of the sample. Material for sequencing was PBMCs. The source of these receptors is a man over 45 in good health and CMV-seropositive.

This CDR3 reads CASSEYEQQTDTQYF. The CDR3 coding sequence is TGTGCCAGCAGTGAATATGAACAACAGACAGATACGCAGTATTTT. The chain employs TRBV25-1 and TRBJ2-3, with D hard to call. The CDR3 totals 15 residues. V was shortened by 0 bases and J by 3 bases, with 10 bases between the two germline ends. CDR1 is MGHDK and CDR2 is SYGVNS in the germline V gene.

V and J are TRBV2 and TRBJ2-5; maybe TRBD1 (5 bases). CDR3 size: 14 residues. V lost 1 base to trimming and J lost 0 bases, with 6 bases between them. CDR1 and CDR2 (germline): SNHLY, FYNNEI. The CDR3 protein is CASSEGQNQETQYF. CDR3 DNA: TGTGCCAGCAGTGAAGGACAGAACCAAGAGACCCAGTACTTC.

J is TRBJ1-5 and V is TRBV28; the D is unclear. Germline assignment: CDR1 MDHEN and CDR2 SYDVKM. The CDR3 is 17 amino acids. Trimming took 4 bases from V and 4 from J, leaving 20 bases between them. CDR3 in DNA: TGTGCCAGCAGTTCCCGGGGAGGGAACGGTGGGAATCAGCCCCAGCATTTT. Amino acids: CASSSRGGNGGNQPQHF.

The chain has TRBV5-1 and TRBJ2-2; 10 nucleotides line up with TRBD1. Germline CDR1 reads SGHRS; CDR2 reads YFSETQ. V lost 3 bases, J lost 5 bases, and 7 bases stayed unmatched. This CDR3 is built from 16 residues. This CDR3 reads CASSYSGTGETGELFF. CDR3 coding DNA: TGCGCCAGCAGCTACTCCGGGACAGGGGAGACCGGGGAGCTGTTTTTT.

The J gene is TRBJ2-5, the V gene TRBV14; D might be TRBD2 (7 bases). CDR1 is SGHDN, CDR2 FVKESK, per germline. V was pared by 2 bases and J by 3 bases, with 16 bases between. CDR3 size: 16 residues. CDR3 protein: CASSQLGGGREETQYF. In DNA form, the CDR3 reads TGTGCCAGCAGCCAACTTGGGGGGGGGCGCGAAGAGACCCAGTACTTC. Together with reference TRBV14 and TRBJ2-5, the CDR3 gives the full variable domain: EAGVTQFPSHSVIEKGQTVTLRCDPISGHDNLYWYRRVMGKEIKFLLHFVKESKQDESGMPNNRFLAERTGGTYSTLKVQPAELEDSGVYFCASSQLGGGREETQYFGPGTRLLVL.

This chain joins TRBV4-1 and TRBJ1-2; 8 bases align to TRBD1. The germline gives CDR1 MGHRA, CDR2 YSYEKL. Trimming removed 1 base from V and 3 bases from J; junction bases left unmatched: 7. The CDR3 is 16 amino acids. The CDR3 sequence: CASSQVQGGGYYGYTF. In DNA, the CDR3 is TGCGCCAGCAGCCAAGTACAGGGGGGCGGTTACTATGGCTACACCTTC.

The chain links TRBV7-2 to TRBJ2-7; 7 nucleotides agree with TRBD1. Germline CDR1 and CDR2: SGHTA and FQGNSA. V was pared by 5 bases and J by 0 bases, with 4 bases of the junction left unmatched. The CDR3 covers 14 residues. The CDR3 nucleotides are TGTGCCAGCAGCACGCGGACAGGCTCCTACGAGCAGTACGTC. It specifies CASSTRTGSYEQYV.

The gene calls are TRBV19 and TRBJ1-6, with 7 bases identical to TRBD1. CDR3 length equals 14 residues. Per germline, CDR1 LNHDA and CDR2 SQIVND (reference sequence). V dropped 6 bases and J dropped 7; count of bases not matched to a gene: 6. In nucleotides, the CDR3 is TGTGCCAGTAGACTCGGGACAGCAAATTCACCCCTCCACTTT. Translated: CASRLGTANSPLHF.

V and J are TRBV28 and TRBJ1-5; possibly TRBD1 for D (5 bases). The CDR3 extends over 15 amino acids. Germline V CDR1 and CDR2: MDHEN, SYDVKM. Deletions cut 1 base from V and 2 bases from J, with 9 bases between. The CDR3: CASSLSQDGNQPQHF. The DNA of the CDR3 is TGTGCCAGCAGTTTATCACAGGATGGCAATCAGCCCCAGCATTTT. Complete variable domain (other parts from reference TRBV28 and TRBJ1-5): DVKVTQSSRYLVKRTGEKVFLECVQDMDHENMFWYRQDPGLGLRLIYFSYDVKMKEKGDIPEGYSVSREKKERFSLILESASTNQTSMYLCASSLSQDGNQPQHFGDGTRLSIL.

This chain links TRBV4-1 with TRBJ1-1, with TRBD1 matching 8 bases. Germline assignment: CDR1 MGHRA and CDR2 YSYEKL. The CDR3 length is 13 residues. Losses at the gene ends were 6 bases for V and 1 base for J; bases not matched to a gene: 1. The CDR3 DNA is TGCGCCAGCAGAGGGACAGGGAACACTGAAGCTTTCTTT. It is translated as CASRGTGNTEAFF.

The rearrangement joins TRBV10-3 to TRBJ2-5; maybe TRBD1 (6 bases). This CDR3 has 16 amino acids. CDR1 is ENHRY, CDR2 SYGVKD, per germline. Trimming cost V 1 base and J 7 bases, with 19 bases left between them. CDR3 nucleotide sequence: TGTGCCATCAGTGAGTTCGGCGACAGGCCGGACGGGACCCAGTACTTC. Its translation: CAISEFGDRPDGTQYF.

This chain uses TRBV6-1 with TRBJ2-2; D is unclear. The V end was cut by 2 bases, the J end by 0 bases, with 4 bases between. The CDR3 runs to 14 residues. From germline, CDR1 is MNHNS and CDR2 SASEGT. CDR3 region: CASSERANTGELFF. The CDR3 coding sequence is TGTGCCAGCAGTGAACGAGCGAACACCGGGGAGCTGTTTTTT.

The chain joins TRBV9 to TRBJ1-2, with a weak D call TRBD1 (5 bases). The CDR3 spans 15 residues. The V gene lost 2 bases and the J gene lost 7 bases, with 18 bases spanning the gap. Germline V lookup: CDR1 SGDLS, CDR2 YYNGEE. The DNA of the CDR3 is TGTGCCAGCAGCGTCCATTCGGGGGGGGAGAGTGGCTACACCTTC. Protein sequence: CASSVHSGGESGYTF.

This chain uses TRBV11-1 with TRBJ2-5; 10 positions agree with TRBD1. Germline CDR1 is SGHAT and CDR2 is FQDESV (reference sequence). This CDR3 region has 15 residues. V gave up 2 bases and J gave up 3 bases; unmatched junction bases: 3. CDR3 DNA sequence: TGTGCCAGCAGCTTATCTGGACAGGGGGAAGAGACCCAGTACTTC. It translates to CASSLSGQGEETQYF.

The chain links TRBV7-2 to TRBJ1-1, with 7 positions matching TRBD1. The CDR3 contains 15 residues. The trim removed 0 bases at V and 7 bases at J, leaving 8 bases unmatched. The germline V gene encodes CDR1 SGHTA and CDR2 FQGNSA. The DNA of the CDR3 is TGTGCCAGCAGCTTAGCTGTCACTGGGACAGTTGAAGCTTTCTTT. Its translation is CASSLAVTGTVEAFF.

The V gene is TRBV2, the J gene TRBJ1-5, with D hard to call. CDR3 size: 15 residues. V was cut by 3 bases and J by 7 bases, with 16 bases left in between. Germline V gene data show CDR1 as SNHLY and CDR2 as FYNNEI. The CDR3 nucleotides are TGTGCCAGCAGTGAGGGTCAGGTGGGCAGGCAGCCCCAGCATTTT. It yields the protein CASSEGQVGRQPQHF.

This chain links TRBV5-1 with TRBJ2-1; 9 nucleotides match TRBD2. The CDR3 is 15 residues long. Germline V gene sequence: CDR1 SGHRS, CDR2 YFSETQ. The V and J ends lost 3 bases and 7 bases, in that order; junction bases with no gene match: 8. The CDR3 bases are TGCGCCAGCAGCTATGAGGTAGCGGGAGAGAATGAGCAGTTCTTC. It translates to CASSYEVAGENEQFF.

The chain uses TRBV6-5 and TRBJ1-3, with 10 bases identical to TRBD1. Trimming took 4 bases from V and 2 from J; bases not matched to a gene: 5. CDR3 size: 16 residues. CDR1 and CDR2 from the germline V gene are MNHEY and SVGAGI. CDR3 residues: CASSSRDRGAGNTIYF. The CDR3 bases are TGTGCCAGCAGTTCCCGGGACAGGGGAGCTGGAAACACCATATATTTT.

The chain recombines TRBV5-1 with TRBJ1-2; D is perhaps TRBD1 (6 bases). This CDR3 comprises 14 residues. In germline, CDR1 is SGHRS, CDR2 YFSETQ. Trimming cost V 4 bases and J 2 bases, with 12 bases left between them. The CDR3 DNA reads TGCGCCAGCAGCCAGTCGACAGGAAACTATGGCTACACCTTC. It yields the protein CASSQSTGNYGYTF.

The chain has TRBV30 and TRBJ1-3; 7 positions agree with TRBD1. The germline V gene has CDR1 GTSNPN and CDR2 SVGIG (reference sequence). This CDR3 region has 16 residues. Germline trimming cut 2 bases from V and 0 bases from J; bases unmatched to any gene: 7. DNA for the CDR3: TGTGCCTGGAGTTTCGCGGGGACAGTCTCTGGAAACACCATATATTTT. Its translation: CAWSFAGTVSGNTIYF.

The chain joins TRBV7-6 to TRBJ2-3; 9 nucleotides line up with TRBD1. CDR1 and CDR2 (germline): SGHVS, FNYEAQ. The ends lost 3 bases at V and 5 bases at J; junction bases unmatched: 6. This CDR3 is 15 amino acids long. This CDR3 is CASSFRDRDLDTQYF. Written as DNA, the CDR3 is TGTGCCAGCAGCTTTCGGGACAGGGATCTAGATACGCAGTATTTT.

The chain couples TRBV2 to TRBJ1-4; D gene ambiguous. V was cut by 4 bases and J by 2 bases, with 8 bases left in between. There are 14 residues in the CDR3. Germline values: CDR1 SNHLY, CDR2 FYNNEI. For the CDR3, the DNA is TGTGCCAGCAGTGTGTGGGCCACTAATGAAAAACTGTTTTTT. Amino acids: CASSVWATNEKLFF.

This chain links TRBV28 with TRBJ1-1; 12 nucleotides match TRBD1. V lost 6 bases to trimming and J lost 5 bases; unmatched junction nucleotides: 13. Germline-derived CDR1 and CDR2 are MDHEN and SYDVKM. This CDR3 region has 17 residues. In DNA form, the CDR3 reads TGTGCCAGCAGCCCTCCTGGGGGACAGGGGGCGCGAACTGAAGCTTTCTTT. Translation gives CASSPPGGQGARTEAFF.

The J gene is TRBJ1-5, the V gene TRBV4-1; D is perhaps TRBD1 (5 bases). The CDR3 is made up of 15 amino acids. Germline assignment: CDR1 MGHRA and CDR2 YSYEKL. V lost 5 bases and J lost 1, with 12 bases in between. The chain's CDR3 is CASSSGGKSNQPQHF. The CDR3 DNA follows: TGCGCCAGCAGCTCCGGGGGGAAAAGCAATCAGCCCCAGCATTTT.

The chain links TRBV15 to TRBJ2-7; TRBD2 agrees at 8 bases. CDR1 is LNHNV, CDR2 YYDKDF, per germline (reference sequence). V lost 7 bases, J lost 2 bases, and 13 bases stayed unmatched. This CDR3 comprises 16 residues. The CDR3: CATTAGGLVGTYEQYV. The CDR3 coding sequence is TGTGCCACCACCGCGGGGGGCCTAGTCGGGACCTACGAGCAGTACGTC.

The chain links TRBV7-8 to TRBJ1-5, with D possibly TRBD1 on 5 matching bases. The CDR3 extends over 16 amino acids. V dropped 0 bases and J dropped 1 base, with 10 bases sitting between them. CDR1 is SGHVS and CDR2 is FQNEAQ in the germline V gene. CDR3 region: CASSLAGGDSNQPQHF. The CDR3 coding sequence is TGTGCCAGCAGCTTAGCGGGGGGGGACAGCAATCAGCCCCAGCATTTT. Based on the CDR3 plus reference TRBV7-8 and TRBJ1-5, the full variable domain is GAGVSQSPRYKVAKRGQDVALRCDPISGHVSLFWYQQALGQGPEFLTYFQNEAQLDKSGLPSDRFFAERPEGSVSTLKIQRTQQEDSAVYLCASSLAGGDSNQPQHFGDGTRLSIL.

CDR3 sequence (DNA): TGTGCCACCAGCAGAGATCCCGACAGGGTGAACACTGAAGCTTTCTTT. Its protein product is CATSRDPDRVNTEAFF. The gene calls are TRBV15 and TRBJ1-1, with TRBD1 matching 7 bases. Looked up from germline, CDR1 is LNHNV and CDR2 is YYDKDF (reference sequence). This CDR3 has 16 amino acids. The V segment lost 0 bases and the J segment 0 bases; nucleotides outside the gene matches: 4.